The clone carrying this T cell receptor (beta chain) was seen just once. Its antigen is still unknown. The data derive from a study of cytomegalovirus exposure and HLA in healthy donors. Study-level findings and limits: On later analysis, the bulk of CMV-associated TCR beta chains appeared to be HLA-restricted.

This CDR3 is built from 14 residues. J was trimmed by 4 bases and V by 3 bases; bases with no gene match: 7. Germline V gene lookup returns CDR1 SGHRS and CDR2 YFSETQ. The PCR made use of 60 Vbeta and 13 Jbeta primers. The assay was immunoSEQ multiplex PCR, and TCRdb's table has in-frame clones only and misses some. The profile shows under 250,000 clones, 70% to 80% of them singletons. Sequenced input: PBMCs. The rearrangement links TRBV5-1 to TRBJ2-7; 7 positions match TRBD2. The clonotype was recovered from a male donor in good health and CMV-seronegative. The CDR3 sequence: CASSSLAEGYEQYF. In DNA, the CDR3 is TGCGCCAGCAGCTCCCTAGCGGAAGGGTACGAGCAGTACTTC.